A selection of T cell receptor beta chains follows, all from one sample in a study of blood T cell repertoires in COVID-19. Some clones are missing from TCRdb's copy, which holds only in-frame ones; the method was immunoSEQ multiplex PCR. The table has fewer than 80,000 clones, around 90% seen once. Sequencing input: peripheral blood. The receptors were sampled from a man aged 25 to 40 with acute or convalescent COVID-19. Both conserved end residues are part of each CDR3. The D gene is left open where the match is weak. Size tells how often a clone was seen (once, few, many) or the class of an expanded clone, and some rows leave it out.

TRBD1,-,TRBJ1-2,TRBV2,TGTGCCGGGACAGGGTCCGGCTATGGCTACACCTTC,CAGTGSGYGYTF
-,few,TRBJ1-6,TRBV19,TGTGCCAGTAGTAACGACAGGAGCTCCTATAATTCACCCCTCCACTTT,CASSNDRSSYNSPLHF
-,-,TRBJ2-2,TRBV7-3,TGTGCCAGCAGCTTAGGCCCTGAGGCGGAGCTGTTTTTT,CASSLGPEAELFF
-,-,TRBJ2-5,TRBV27,TGTGCCAGCAGTTCCCCGGCAGGGGCTGAGGGGTACCAAGAGACCCAGTACTTC,CASSSPAGAEGYQETQYF
TRBD2,-,TRBJ2-7,TRBV7-3,TGTGCCAGCAGTAGGACTAGCGGTTTCGAGCAGTACTTC,CASSRTSGFEQYF
TRBD1,-,TRBJ1-2,TRBV19,TGTGCCAGTAGTGACCCGGGACAGGGAGTTGGCTACACCTTC,CASSDPGQGVGYTF
-,-,TRBJ2-3,TRBV7-2,TGTGCCAGCACCCCCCTCGGGGTTTTAGCAGATACGCAGTATTTT,CASTPLGVLADTQYF
-,once,TRBJ1-4,TRBV9,TGTGCCAGCAGCGGGAGTAAGACCCCCGAAAATGAAAAACTGTTTTTT,CASSGSKTPENEKLFF
-,-,TRBJ1-6,TRBV6-5,TGTGCCAGCAGTTACTCGCCGGGGTCATATAATTCACCCCTCCACTTT,CASSYSPGSYNSPLHF
-,-,TRBJ2-1,TRBV3-1/TRBV3-2,TGTGCCAGCAGCTCCCGGGGATACAATGAGCAGTTCTTC,CASSSRGYNEQFF
-,few,TRBJ2-3,TRBV9,TGTGCCAGCAGCGGGCAGATCGGAGCAGATACGCAGTATTTT,CASSGQIGADTQYF
-,-,TRBJ1-3,TRBV4-1,TGCGCCAGCAGCCAAGAATTTCGGGGATTCAACTCTGGAAACACCATATATTTT,CASSQEFRGFNSGNTIYF
-,-,TRBJ2-7,TRBV7-2,TGTGCCAGCAGCTTCTGGCAGAGGGAGCAGTACTTC,CASSFWQREQYF
-,-,TRBJ1-4,TRBV28,TGTGCCAGTGGTGTCGCCGGGGGGCTAAGGGAAAAACTGTTTTTT,CASGVAGGLREKLFF
-,-,TRBJ2-7,TRBV11-2,TGTGCCAGCAGCTTAGTCGCTAACTCCTACGAGCAGTACTTC,CASSLVANSYEQYF
-,-,TRBJ2-7,TRBV5-1,TGCGCCAGCAGCTCTCAACGTAGCGGTTCCTACGAGCAGTACTTC,CASSSQRSGSYEQYF
TRBD2,-,TRBJ2-5,TRBV24-1,TGTGCCACCAGTGACCCGCGGGGGGTGGAGACCCAGTACTTC,CATSDPRGVETQYF
TRBD2,-,TRBJ2-1,TRBV27,TGTGCCAGCGGGACCGGAGCGGGACCTTTCTCCTACAATGAGCAGTTCTTC,CASGTGAGPFSYNEQFF
-,once,TRBJ2-3,TRBV5-1,TGCGCCAGCAGCTTGAGTTCGAGCGGAGGAGATACGCAGTATTTT,CASSLSSSGGDTQYF
-,-,TRBJ2-1,TRBV19,TGTGCCAGTAGTACCCAACGACAGGGAGGTCAGTTCTTC,CASSTQRQGGQFF
TRBD2,-,TRBJ2-3,TRBV5-4,TGTGCCAGCAGCTTGGGGGGACTAGCTATCGATACGCAGTATTTT,CASSLGGLAIDTQYF
TRBD2,once,TRBJ2-1,TRBV29-1,TGCAGCGTTCCGCCTAGCGGGAGCAAAGAGCAGTTCTTC,CSVPPSGSKEQFF
TRBD2,-,TRBJ2-2,TRBV7-8,TGTGCCAGCAACAGACCCGGGAGGGGCATCGCCGGGGAGCTGTTTTTT,CASNRPGRGIAGELFF
TRBD1,-,TRBJ2-7,TRBV19,TGTGCCAGTAGTCCAGGACAGGGCGACGAGCAGTACTTC,CASSPGQGDEQYF
TRBD1,once,TRBJ1-1,TRBV6-6,TGTGCCAGCAGTCGCCGGGACAGGGGGCTATCGAACACTGAAGCTTTCTTT,CASSRRDRGLSNTEAFF
-,-,TRBJ1-5,TRBV6-6,TGTGCCAGCAGTTACTCTACCTCCGGTCAGCCCCAGCATTTT,CASSYSTSGQPQHF
-,-,TRBJ1-2,TRBV28,TGTGCCAGCAGTCTAAGGGGGGGCATCTACGGCTACACCTTC,CASSLRGGIYGYTF